This TCR beta chain appears in the sequencing data of a study of blood T cell repertoires in COVID-19 (dated by TCRdb to about 2020). Regarding the complete study: Samples covering the acute and convalescent phases of COVID-19 were provided by collaborators in the United States, Italy and Spain. The material from the prospective study consisted of cDNA or gDNA derived from T cells, B-cell-depleted T cells, or PBMCs. Samples were obtained from the ongoing ImmuneRACE study (first 160 participants) and from some 1,200 subjects provided by 6 global collaborators. Subjects who had been exposed to COVID-19, were actively infected with it, or had recovered from it provided the deeply sampled blood TCRbeta repertoires that made up the dataset. A de-identified subject ID, COVID-19 status, age in years and sex were almost always included in the sample metadata. The repertoires were released in a freely available public database intended as a resource for research on the immune response to SARS-CoV-2. Where available, HLA class I and class II types were taken from metadata supplied by the sample provider and were not determined by assay-based typing.

Overall study results and their limits: The amount of clinical and demographic metadata varied by source and participant and was provided uncurated.

Turning to this clone: The clone's antigen remains unknown. No clone much larger than this one lies a single base away; base qualities are absent.

TCRbeta CDR3 regions were amplified from genomic DNA by means of the immunoSEQ Assay, a bias-controlled multiplex PCR. In the paper's pipeline: The number of nucleated cells in each sample was estimated by amplification of reference gene primers within the assay. To quantify the absolute abundance of each unique TCRbeta CDR3 rearrangement, sequence reads were collapsed and filtered. For each sample, productive Simpson clonality was calculated by taking the square root of Simpson's diversity index across productive rearrangements. TCRdb re-hosts the immuneACCESS table, in-frame sequences only. Its copies lack some clones; in the studies checked, an unresolved V gene accounts for under half of them, and the cause for the rest is not known. V and J calls and clone size are as listed in that table; D and trimming were resolved from the DNA. The sample contains roughly 230,000 clones, over 65% of them found a single time. Of the sample, 3% to 4% is held by the ten largest clones.

Spanning cysteine to phenylalanine, the CDR3 consists of 15 amino acids. Only the CDR3 portion is preserved as DNA: 45 bases, with reading frame beginning at the first base. As encoded in the germline V gene, CDR1 is SGHTA while CDR2 is FQGNSA. V is pared back by 5 bases and J by 1 base, with 14 bases lying between the germline termini. In the prospective study, participants were roughly 18 to 100 years old, resided in about two dozen geographic areas of the United States, and were enrolled through a virtual design. In the prospective study, participants were assigned to cohorts based on the clinical history participants reported in a screening survey and a study questionnaire. Recovered participants in ImmuneRACE Cohort 3 were defined as having two consecutive negative NP/OP PCR tests, clearance from a healthcare professional, or resolution of symptoms. In the prospective study, whole blood, serum and a nasopharyngeal or oropharyngeal swab were collected from each participant by mobile phlebotomists. Participants in the prospective study had the option to provide additional blood draws and questionnaires over a roughly 2-month period. Prospective study blood samples were shipped either frozen or at room temperature before DNA extraction.

The receptor chain draws on TRBV7-2 and TRBJ1-1; the D gene is not confidently resolved. The sequenced material came from PBMCs or T cells enriched from blood (not recorded which). The TCR sequence derives from an older woman who had recovered from COVID-19. The CDR3 protein is CASSPRPGGNTEAFF. At the DNA level, the sequence is TGTGCCAGCAGCCCTCGACCGGGTGGGAACACTGAAGCTTTCTTT. Reference TRBV7-2 and TRBJ1-1 genes cover what lies past the CDR3, so the full variable domain is GAGVSQSPSNKVTEKGKDVELRCDPISGHTALYWYRQSLGQGLEFLIYFQGNSAPDKSGLPSDRFSAERTGGSVSTLTIQRTQQEDSAVYLCASSPRPGGNTEAFFGQGTRLTVV.